This T cell receptor (beta chain) was identified in a study of cytotoxic CD8 clonotypes in ibrutinib-treated CLL. Overall study context: The patient breakdown showed around 10 relapsed/refractory and about 16 treatment-naive cases, with approximately 18 IGHV unmutated. Responses: roughly 25 partial, 2 complete; after median around 70 months, roughly 14 stayed remitted, approximately twelve progressed.

Assay used: immunoSEQ multiplex PCR; TCRdb lists only in-frame clones, some missing. The sample holds some 200,000 clones, around 75% seen once. Study conclusions and caveats: Clonality increased with ibrutinib response but returned toward baseline at progression. Under therapy, public clonotypes either contracted or stayed stable, and they were uncommon.

With regard to this clone: Antigen unknown.

Sequencing used PBMCs, obtained after 12 months of ibrutinib treatment. The sequence was collected from a human donor with chronic lymphocytic leukemia.

CDR3 DNA sequence: TGTGCCAGCAGTTACGAGGGGGCGAACACTGAAGCTTTCTTT. Residues: CASSYEGANTEAFF. The chain is built from TRBV6-5 and TRBJ1-1, with 7 bases fitting TRBD1. The CDR3 runs to 14 residues. J lost 1 base, V lost 2 bases, and 1 base had no gene match. Germline V CDR1 and CDR2: MNHEY, SVGAGI.